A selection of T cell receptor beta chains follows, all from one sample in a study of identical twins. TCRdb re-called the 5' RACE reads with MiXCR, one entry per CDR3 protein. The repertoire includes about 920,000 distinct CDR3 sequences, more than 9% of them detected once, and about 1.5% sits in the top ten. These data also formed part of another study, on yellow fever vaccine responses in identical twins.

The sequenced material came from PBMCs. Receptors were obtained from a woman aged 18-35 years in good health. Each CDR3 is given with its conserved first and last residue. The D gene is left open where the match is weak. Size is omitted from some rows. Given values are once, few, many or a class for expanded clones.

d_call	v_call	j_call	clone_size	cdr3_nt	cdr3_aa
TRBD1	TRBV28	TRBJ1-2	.	TGTGCCAGCAGCAGCAGGGACAGGGTCTTCGGCTACACCTTC	CASSSRDRVFGYTF
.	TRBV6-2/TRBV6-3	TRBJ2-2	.	TGTGCCAGCACTCCTCGACAGATCGCGAACACCGGGGAGCTGTTTTTT	CASTPRQIANTGELFF
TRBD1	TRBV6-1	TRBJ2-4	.	TGTGCCAGCAGTACCGGGACAGGGGGAATCATTCAGTACTTC	CASSTGTGGIIQYF
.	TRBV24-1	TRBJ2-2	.	TGTGCCACCGCGGCCCCATCGAACACCGGGGAGCTGTTTTTT	CATAAPSNTGELFF
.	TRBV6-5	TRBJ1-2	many	TGTGCCAGCACCCAGGGTGCTGGCTACACCTTC	CASTQGAGYTF
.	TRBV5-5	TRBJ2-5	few	TGTGCCAGCAGCTTGTCTACGGTGGGGATCGAGACCCAGTACTTC	CASSLSTVGIETQYF
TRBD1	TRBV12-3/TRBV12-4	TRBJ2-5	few	TGTGCCAGCAGCAGGGGGAATCCCGAGACCCAGTACTTC	CASSRGNPETQYF
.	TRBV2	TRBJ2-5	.	TGTGCCAGCAGTGAATTACCAAGATCCCAAGAGACCCAGTACTTC	CASSELPRSQETQYF
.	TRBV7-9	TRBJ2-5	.	TGTGCCAGCAGCCAAGGACCTTCCCAGGTCTTC	CASSQGPSQVF
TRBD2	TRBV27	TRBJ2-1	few	TGTGCCAGCAAGACCGGACTAGCGGACTACAATGAGCAGTTCTTC	CASKTGLADYNEQFF
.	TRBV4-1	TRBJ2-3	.	TGCGCCAGCAGCCAAGATGCTACCCAGTGGGATACGCAGTATTTT	CASSQDATQWDTQYF
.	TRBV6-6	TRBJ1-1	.	TGTGCCAGCAGGACTTGGGAGAACACTGAAGCTTTCTTT	CASRTWENTEAFF
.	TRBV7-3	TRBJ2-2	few	TGTGCCAGCAGCTTAAAGGGGGGGGTAACCGGGGAGCTGTTTTTT	CASSLKGGVTGELFF
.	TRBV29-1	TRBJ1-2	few	TGCAGCGTTGCCACCGACAGTAGCGACTATGGCTACACCTTC	CSVATDSSDYGYTF
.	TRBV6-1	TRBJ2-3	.	TGTGCCAGCAGTGAAGGGGCTAGCTGGGTTACAGATACGCAGTATTTT	CASSEGASWVTDTQYF
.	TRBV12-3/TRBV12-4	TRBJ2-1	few	TGTGCCATTGCTTCCCACCCCGGACAGCCCCCCTACAATGAGCAGTTCTTC	CAIASHPGQPPYNEQFF
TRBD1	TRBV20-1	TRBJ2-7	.	TGCAGTGCTAGAGAGATATTGACAGGGGGCGCCTACGAGCAGTACTTC	CSAREILTGGAYEQYF
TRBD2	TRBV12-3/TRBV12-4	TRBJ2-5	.	TGTGCCAGCACGGGGGGAGTTCAAGAGACCCAGTACTTC	CASTGGVQETQYF
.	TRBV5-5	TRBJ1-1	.	TGTGCCAGCACCCCACCAAACGGACTGATTGAAGCTTTCTTT	CASTPPNGLIEAFF
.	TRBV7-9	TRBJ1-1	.	TGTGCCAGCAGCAATACTGAGTCCACTGAAGCTTTCTTT	CASSNTESTEAFF
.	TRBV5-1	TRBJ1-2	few	TGCGCCAGCCCGAACTATGGCTACACCTTC	CASPNYGYTF
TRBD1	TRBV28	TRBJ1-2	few	TGTGCCAGCACTGACAGGGGCCAAGCTAACTATGGCTACACCTTC	CASTDRGQANYGYTF
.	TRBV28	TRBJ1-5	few	TGTGCCAGCATTTCCCCCAAATCGGATCATAGCAATCAGCCCCAGCATTTT	CASISPKSDHSNQPQHF
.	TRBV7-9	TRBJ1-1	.	TGTGCCAGCAGCAAACGGACAGAGGGGAACACTGAAGCTTTCTTT	CASSKRTEGNTEAFF
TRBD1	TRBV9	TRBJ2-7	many	TGTGCCAGCAGCGTCGGGACAGTCTCCTACGAGCAGTACTTC	CASSVGTVSYEQYF
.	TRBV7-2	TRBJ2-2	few	.	CASSRRHLGNTGELFFF
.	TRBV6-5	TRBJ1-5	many	TGTGCCAGCAGTTTACTACGGGCTTCCAATCAGCCCCAGCATTTT	CASSLLRASNQPQHF
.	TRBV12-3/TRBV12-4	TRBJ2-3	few	TGTGCCAGCACCCTTCTGGGAGATACGCAGTATTTT	CASTLLGDTQYF
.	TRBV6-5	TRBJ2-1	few	TGTGCCAGCAGTTACTCGAATAGACGGAAATGGTTCAATGAGCAGTTCTTC	CASSYSNRRKWFNEQFF
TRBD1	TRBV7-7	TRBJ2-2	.	TGTGCCAGCAGTCTTAGGGACAGCCTCACCGGGGAGCTGTTTTTT	CASSLRDSLTGELFF
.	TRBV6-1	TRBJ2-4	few	TGTGCCAGCAGTGGGCCAGTGGGAGGTGCCAAAAACATTCAGTACTTC	CASSGPVGGAKNIQYF
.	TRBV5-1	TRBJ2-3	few	TGCGCCAGCAGCTGGCCCCCGGGGGGCGGAGGCACAGATACGCAGTATTTT	CASSWPPGGGGTDTQYF
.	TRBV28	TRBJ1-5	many	TGTGCCAGCAGTTCGCCAACCCAGACGGGAGTTAGCAATCAGCCCCAGCATTTT	CASSSPTQTGVSNQPQHF
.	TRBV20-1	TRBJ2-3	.	TGCAGTGCTAGGGTAACTAGCCCAATTACAGATACGCAGTATTTT	CSARVTSPITDTQYF
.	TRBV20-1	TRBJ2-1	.	TGCAGTGCTGATCTTTTGGGGTTTGAGCAGTTCTTC	CSADLLGFEQFF
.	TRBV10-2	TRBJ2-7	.	TGCGCCAGCAGTGAGGTCGTTTGGGGCGGCGAGCAGTACTTC	CASSEVVWGGEQYF
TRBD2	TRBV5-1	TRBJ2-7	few	TGCGCCAGCAGCGCAGCGGGAGGGCCCTACGAGCAGTACTTC	CASSAAGGPYEQYF
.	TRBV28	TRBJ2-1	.	TGTGCCAGCAGCGCCGGGACTTCCTCGGGGTACAATGAGCAGTTCTTC	CASSAGTSSGYNEQFF
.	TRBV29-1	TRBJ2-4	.	TGCAGCGTTGGGACGGAGGGCAAAAACATTCAGTACTTC	CSVGTEGKNIQYF